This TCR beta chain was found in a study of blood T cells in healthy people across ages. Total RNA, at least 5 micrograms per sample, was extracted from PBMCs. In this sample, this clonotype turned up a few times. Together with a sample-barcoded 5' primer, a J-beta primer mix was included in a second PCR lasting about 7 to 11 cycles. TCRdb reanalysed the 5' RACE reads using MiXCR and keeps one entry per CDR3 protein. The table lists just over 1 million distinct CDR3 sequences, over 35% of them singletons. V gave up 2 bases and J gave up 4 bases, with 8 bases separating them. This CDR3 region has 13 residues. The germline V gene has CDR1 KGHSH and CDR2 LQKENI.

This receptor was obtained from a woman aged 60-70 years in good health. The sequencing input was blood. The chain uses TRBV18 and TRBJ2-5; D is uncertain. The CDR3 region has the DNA TGTGCCAGCTCACCAGTCGTACGAGAGACCCAGTACTTC. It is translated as CASSPVVRETQYF.